One sample yielded the 27 T cell receptor beta chains listed below, sequenced in a study of blood T cell repertoires in COVID-19. Libraries were prepared by immunoSEQ multiplex PCR; TCRdb keeps only in-frame clonotypes and omits some of them. The data hold under 150,000 clones, with over 75% observed a single time. The sample taken for sequencing was PBMCs or T cells enriched from blood (not recorded which). All receptors come from a man aged 50-59 years in a cohort exposed to, infected with or recovered from COVID-19 (not recorded which).

This chain links TRBV6-5 with TRBJ2-7; TRBD2 matches at 8 bases. J was trimmed by 0 bases and V by 4 bases; bases with no gene match: 8. This CDR3 has 16 amino acids. The germline CDR1 and CDR2 sequences are MNHEY and SVGAGI. The CDR3 sequence is CASSWKLAENSYEQYF. The CDR3 DNA follows: TGTGCCAGCAGTTGGAAACTAGCGGAAAACTCCTACGAGCAGTACTTC.

In its sample, this clone was seen a few times. This chain connects TRBV29-1 to TRBJ2-1, with D possibly TRBD2 on 6 matching bases. Germline V gene sequence: CDR1 SQVTM, CDR2 ANQGSEA. This CDR3 contains 14 residues. Trimming removed 5 bases at V and 9 bases at J, with 20 bases between. CDR3 in amino acids: CSVIPREQLTEQFF. The CDR3 DNA is TGCAGCGTTATACCACGGGAGCAGCTTACTGAGCAGTTCTTC.

The chain links TRBV7-2 to TRBJ1-2; unclear D gene. This CDR3 is 15 amino acids long. Per the germline V gene, CDR1 is SGHTA and CDR2 is FQGNSA. The germline V and J ends were trimmed by 3 bases and 4 bases, with 15 bases remaining between them. In nucleotides, the CDR3 is TGTGCCAGCAGCTTGCTCCCCGACACGGCCTATGGCTACACCTTC. The encoded protein is CASSLLPDTAYGYTF.

This chain uses TRBV10-1 with TRBJ2-5; D is undetermined. Germline-derived CDR1 and CDR2 are WNHNN and SYGVQD (reference sequence). This CDR3 has 14 residues. V gave up 6 bases and J gave up 3 bases, with 14 bases separating them. The CDR3 loop reads CASSPTLSKETQYF. The CDR3 DNA sequence: TGCGCCAGCAGCCCGACACTGTCAAAAGAGACCCAGTACTTC.

The CDR3, as DNA: TGCGCCAGCAGCCGGACAGGTTCCGGTGAAAAACTGTTTTTT. It codes for CASSRTGSGEKLFF. The gene calls are TRBV4-1 and TRBJ1-4; 7 bases line up with TRBD1. Trimming cost V 4 bases and J 7 bases; bases outside gene matches: 6. CDR3 length equals 14 residues. Germline values: CDR1 MGHRA, CDR2 YSYEKL.

Here the CDR3 reads CASITRDRGTEAFF. The CDR3 DNA follows: TGTGCCAGCATAACCCGGGACAGGGGAACTGAAGCTTTCTTT. The V gene is TRBV6-5, the J gene TRBJ1-1; 10 bases map to TRBD1. V shed 7 bases, J shed 5 bases, and the junction held 7 bases outside the gene matches. The CDR3 consists of 14 residues. The germline CDR1 and CDR2 sequences are MNHEY and SVGAGI.

This sequence joins TRBV30 and TRBJ2-7, with TRBD2 identical over 7 bases. The CDR3 has 15 residues. Germline V gene data show CDR1 as GTSNPN and CDR2 as SVGIG (reference sequence). V shed 2 bases and J 1 base; nucleotides not matched to a gene: 8. The CDR3 is CAWSFLAGASYEQYF. In DNA form, the CDR3 reads TGTGCCTGGAGTTTTTTAGCGGGTGCATCCTACGAGCAGTACTTC.

This clone appeared a few times. The V gene is TRBV30, the J gene TRBJ1-1, with D tentatively TRBD1 (5 bases). CDR1 GTSNPN and CDR2 SVGIG come from the germline V gene (reference sequence). V was shortened by 0 bases and J by 1 base, with 6 bases between the two germline ends. This CDR3 spans 13 amino acids. CDR3 residues: CAWSVQENTEAFF. The CDR3 region has the DNA TGTGCCTGGAGTGTACAGGAGAACACTGAAGCTTTCTTT.

The rearrangement links TRBV10-2 to TRBJ1-5, with unresolved D. Deletions cut 5 bases from V and 3 bases from J, with 14 bases between. Looked up from germline, CDR1 is WSHSY and CDR2 is SAAADI. The CDR3 runs to 15 residues. CDR3 sequence reads: CASSSPEGHNQPQHF. In DNA form, the CDR3 reads TGCGCCAGCAGTAGCCCGGAGGGCCACAATCAGCCCCAGCATTTT.

This chain connects TRBV19 to TRBJ1-5; TRBD1 aligns across 7 bases. This CDR3 comprises 13 residues. Germline trimming cut 10 bases from V and 5 bases from J; bases unmatched to any gene: 8. CDR1 is LNHDA and CDR2 is SQIVND in the germline V gene (reference sequence). The CDR3 is CATSTGMYQPQHF. The DNA for the CDR3 is TGTGCCACCTCGACAGGGATGTATCAGCCCCAGCATTTT.

The rearrangement links TRBV15 to TRBJ1-3; D perhaps matches TRBD1 (6 bases). The CDR3 spans 16 residues. CDR1 LNHNV and CDR2 YYDKDF come from the germline V gene (reference sequence). The germline V and J ends were trimmed by 1 base and 5 bases, with 15 bases remaining between them. The CDR3, as DNA: TGTGCCACCAGCAGAGCTCAAGCAGGGGTTAGAAACACCATATATTTT. It codes for CATSRAQAGVRNTIYF.

V gene TRBV25-1 combines with J gene TRBJ1-4; no clear D gene. CDR3 length equals 13 residues. V lost 7 bases, J lost 8 bases, and 14 bases lay in between. CDR1 is MGHDK and CDR2 is SYGVNS in the germline V gene. The DNA of the CDR3 is TGTGCCAGCACAGAAACGGGGAGAGAAAAACTGTTTTTT. Its protein product is CASTETGREKLFF.

This chain connects TRBV7-2 to TRBJ1-2; TRBD1 might be the D (5 bases). CDR3 length: 14 residues. Germline CDR1 SGHTA, CDR2 FQGNSA. Trimming pared 0 bases from V and 2 bases from J, leaving 7 bases between. This chain's CDR3 is CASSLARVNYGYTF. The CDR3 DNA sequence: TGTGCCAGCAGCTTAGCCAGGGTCAACTATGGCTACACCTTC.

The chain uses TRBV7-8 and TRBJ2-7; 7 bases fit TRBD1. The CDR3 totals 13 residues. Germline V lookup: CDR1 SGHVS, CDR2 FQNEAQ. The ends lost 2 bases at V and 6 bases at J; junction bases unmatched: 4. CDR3 nucleotide sequence: TGTGCCAGCAGCTTACCGACAGGGACCGAGCAGTACTTC. Translation: CASSLPTGTEQYF.

CDR3 sequence (DNA): TGTGCCAGCAGCTCTTCGGGACAGGGGTTTACTGAAGCTTTCTTT. Translating it yields CASSSSGQGFTEAFF. The J gene is TRBJ1-1, the V gene TRBV7-2, with 10 bases that match TRBD1. CDR3 length: 15 amino acids. CDR1 SGHTA and CDR2 FQGNSA come from the germline V gene. With 4 bases clipped from V and 5 bases from J, the junction kept 7 bases outside the gene matches.

Here the CDR3 reads CASSTRDYGYTF. DNA of the CDR3: TGTGCCAGCAGCACCCGGGACTATGGCTACACCTTC. This sequence joins TRBV3-1 (or the pseudogene TRBV3-2) and TRBJ1-2, with unresolved D. The V gene lost 5 bases and the J gene lost 3 bases, with 7 bases spanning the gap. In germline, CDR1 is LGHDT, CDR2 YNNKEL (reference sequence). The CDR3 length is 12 residues.

This clone was seen a handful of times. A read error may account for a junction end that differs from germline. This rearrangement joins TRBV19 to TRBJ1-5, with TRBD1 matching over 8 bases. The CDR3 loop spans 13 amino acids. The V gene's germline CDR1 is LNHDA and CDR2 SQIVND (reference sequence). The CDR3 sequence is CASSGTGNRPQHF. CDR3 sequence (DNA): TGTGCCAGTAGCGGGACAGGCAATCGGCCCCAGCATTTT.

This chain links TRBV3-1 (or the pseudogene TRBV3-2) with TRBJ2-7; TRBD2 might be the D (6 bases). Deletions cut 4 bases from V and 2 bases from J, with 15 bases between. In germline, CDR1 is LGHDT, CDR2 YNNKEL (reference sequence). This CDR3 region has 15 residues. CDR3: CASSPPGVITYEQYF. CDR3 in DNA: TGTGCCAGCAGCCCTCCGGGGGTAATTACCTACGAGCAGTACTTC.

This clone has only a few counts. The chain joins TRBV5-6 to TRBJ1-5; 7 positions match TRBD1. Trimming took 3 bases from V and 6 from J; bases not matched to a gene: 6. Germline V gene data show CDR1 as SGHDT and CDR2 as YYEEEE. The CDR3 loop spans 14 amino acids. The CDR3 reads CASSSGTAGQPQHF. The CDR3, as DNA: TGTGCCAGCAGCTCTGGGACAGCGGGTCAGCCCCAGCATTTT.

The DNA of the CDR3 is TGTGCCAGCAGCCCCTTTACAGGGGCGGTCTACGAGCAGTACTTC. Amino acids: CASSPFTGAVYEQYF. The chain joins TRBV6-2 or TRBV6-3 to TRBJ2-7, with 7 bases lining up with TRBD1. The CDR3 runs 15 residues. CDR1 and CDR2 (germline): MNHEY, SVGEGT. J lost 3 bases, V lost 6 bases, and 11 bases had no gene match.

V is TRBV3-1 (or the pseudogene TRBV3-2) and J is TRBJ1-4; D is possibly TRBD1 (5 bases). V lost 4 bases to trimming and J lost 7 bases, with 10 bases between them. Germline-derived CDR1 and CDR2 are LGHDT and YNNKEL (reference sequence). The CDR3 has 13 amino acids. The CDR3 nucleotides are TGTGCCAGCAGCCCGGGGGGGGGTGAAAAACTGTTTTTT. Translating it yields CASSPGGGEKLFF.

A word on this clone: Other nucleotide sequences from this sample produce the same CDR3. The V and J genes are TRBV24-1 and TRBJ2-2; 7 nucleotides line up with TRBD2. The CDR3 runs to 13 residues. The junction had 0 bases not matched to a gene; V was cut back by 9 bases and J by 0 bases. Germline assignment: CDR1 KGHDR and CDR2 SFDVKD. CDR3 residues: CATGGANTGELFF. The CDR3 nucleotides are TGTGCCACCGGGGGGGCGAACACCGGGGAGCTGTTTTTT.

The V call is TRBV7-7, the J call TRBJ1-6, with D perhaps matching TRBD1 (5 bases). The CDR3 is 13 amino acids. The germline V gene has CDR1 SSHAT and CDR2 FNYEAQ (reference sequence). The V and J ends lost 3 bases and 10 bases respectively, with 10 bases between them. CDR3 residues: CASSLRGGSPLHF. The CDR3 DNA reads TGTGCCAGCAGCTTGAGGGGAGGCTCACCCCTCCACTTT.

This clone was recorded at least ten times. The chain has TRBV30 and TRBJ1-2; 7 bases line up with TRBD1. This CDR3 contains 14 residues. V was pared by 1 base and J by 4 bases, with 6 bases of the junction left unmatched. The germline gives CDR1 GTSNPN, CDR2 SVGIG (reference sequence). The CDR3 DNA follows: TGTGCCTGGAGTGGAGGGGGCCACCCCTATGGCTACACCTTC. As protein: CAWSGGGHPYGYTF.

The chain has TRBV5-1 and TRBJ1-1; D may be TRBD1 (5 bases). The germline V and J ends were trimmed by 3 bases and 11 bases, with 23 bases remaining between them. The CDR3 is made up of 15 amino acids. CDR1 SGHRS and CDR2 YFSETQ come from the germline V gene. CDR3 sequence: CASSSTGRGDARAFF. In nucleotides, the CDR3 is TGCGCCAGCAGCTCCACAGGCCGGGGGGATGCTCGGGCTTTCTTT.

The rearrangement links TRBV7-9 to TRBJ1-4; D unresolved. V was cut by 5 bases and J by 4 bases, with 17 bases left in between. This CDR3 contains 16 residues. Germline CDR1 and CDR2: SEHNR and FQNEAQ (reference sequence). CDR3 sequence reads: CASSRPDRRLNEKLFF. CDR3 in DNA: TGTGCCAGCAGCCGACCCGACCGTAGACTTAATGAAAAACTGTTTTTT.

The V call is TRBV30, the J call TRBJ1-6; unclear D gene. Looked up from germline, CDR1 is GTSNPN and CDR2 is SVGIG (reference sequence). V shed 7 bases and J shed 6 bases, with 19 bases lying between them. The CDR3 loop spans 15 amino acids. The CDR3 protein is CASARSETANSPLHF. The CDR3 DNA sequence: TGTGCCTCCGCCCGGAGTGAGACGGCTAATTCACCCCTCCACTTT.